The rows below give T cell receptor beta chains drawn from one sample of a study of human T cells and chemical hapten exposure. From the RACE reads, TCRdb called clonotypes with MiXCR, one entry per CDR3 protein. The sample consists of more than 150,000 distinct CDR3 sequences, about 31% of them appearing once. Sample: whole blood, taken in connection with sensitization to the hapten diphenylcyclopropenone (DPC). The receptors were gathered from a woman in her twenties or thirties with alopecia areata. Some clones in this sample may be carry-over from other donors' samples. The CDR3 runs from the conserved cysteine through the conserved F or W. A D gene is named only where the DNA matches it firmly. Not every row has a clone size; where given, it reads once, few, many or a size class.

d_gene	abundance	v_gene	j_gene	CDR3aa	CDR3nt
NA	NA	TRBV6-1	TRBJ1-3	CASSPQGPGNTIYF	TGTGCCAGCAGTCCCCAGGGACCCGGAAACACCATATATTTT
NA	few	TRBV5-1	TRBJ2-2	CASSFSRAGELFF	TGCGCCAGCAGCTTCTCCAGGGCCGGGGAGCTGTTTTTT
TRBD1	NA	TRBV5-1	TRBJ1-5	CASSTGTGGQPQHF	TGCGCCAGCAGCACAGGGACAGGAGGTCAGCCCCAGCATTTT
NA	NA	TRBV2	TRBJ2-6	CASFTGGATGANVLTF	TGTGCCAGCTTCACGGGGGGCGCGACTGGGGCCAACGTCCTGACTTTC
NA	NA	TRBV5-6	TRBJ2-3	CASSFWRTDTQYF	TGTGCCAGCAGCTTTTGGCGCACAGATACGCAGTATTTT
NA	few	TRBV7-2	TRBJ1-4	CASSPGVTTNEKLFF	TGTGCCAGCAGCCCAGGGGTAACAACTAATGAAAAACTGTTTTTT
TRBD1	NA	TRBV10-3	TRBJ2-7	CAISESGQGAREQYF	TGTGCCATCAGTGAGTCGGGACAGGGGGCGCGCGAGCAGTACTTC
NA	NA	TRBV4-1	TRBJ2-4	CASSQFYFGETAKNIQYF	TGCGCCAGCAGCCAATTCTATTTTGGGGAAACGGCCAAAAACATTCAGTACTTC
NA	NA	TRBV7-8	TRBJ2-7	CASSFGGPTYEQYF	TGTGCCAGCAGCTTCGGGGGGCCTACCTACGAGCAGTACTTC
TRBD2	NA	TRBV7-9	TRBJ2-3	CASSPLDVAGGTDTQYF	TGTGCCAGCAGCCCGCTTGACGTAGCGGGAGGCACAGATACGCAGTATTTT
NA	NA	TRBV5-1	TRBJ1-1	CASSLPGVEAFF	TGCGCCAGCAGCTTGCCAGGGGTGGAAGCTTTCTTT
NA	NA	TRBV4-2	TRBJ2-1	CASSPSTIASGRNEQFF	TGTGCCAGCAGCCCCTCAACTATAGCCTCCGGCCGCAATGAGCAGTTCTTC
TRBD1	NA	TRBV30	TRBJ2-2	CAWTSTGVTGELFF	TGTGCCTGGACCTCGACAGGGGTTACCGGGGAGCTGTTTTTT
TRBD1	many	TRBV6-2/TRBV6-3	TRBJ2-7	CASRIALGQGKEQYF	TGTGCCAGCAGAATTGCTCTCGGACAGGGAAAGGAGCAGTACTTC